The sequence of this TCR beta chain was determined in a study of blood T cell repertoires in COVID-19. Study as a whole: Both acute and convalescent COVID-19 samples were obtained from the United States, Italy and Spain.

Original analysis: It was from reference gene primer amplification that nucleated cell counts were estimated. This table comes from immunoSEQ multiplex PCR, and its TCRdb copy is limited to in-frame clones, with some not included. D and trimming come from the DNA, and the V and J calls and clone size come from that table. The sample carries roughly 140,000 clones, approximately 81% recorded once. Trimming at V came to 5 bases and at J to 7 bases, leaving 8 bases not matched to a gene. Germline-derived CDR1 and CDR2 are SGHTA and FQGNSA. This CDR3 is 14 amino acids long. The specimen sequenced was peripheral blood. The chain has TRBV7-2 and TRBJ1-2, with TRBD1 matching 9 bases. This sequence was found in a human donor in a cohort sampled during active COVID-19. This chain's CDR3 is CASSRDRAEGGYTF. The DNA for the CDR3 is TGTGCCAGCAGCCGGGACAGGGCCGAGGGTGGCTACACCTTC.